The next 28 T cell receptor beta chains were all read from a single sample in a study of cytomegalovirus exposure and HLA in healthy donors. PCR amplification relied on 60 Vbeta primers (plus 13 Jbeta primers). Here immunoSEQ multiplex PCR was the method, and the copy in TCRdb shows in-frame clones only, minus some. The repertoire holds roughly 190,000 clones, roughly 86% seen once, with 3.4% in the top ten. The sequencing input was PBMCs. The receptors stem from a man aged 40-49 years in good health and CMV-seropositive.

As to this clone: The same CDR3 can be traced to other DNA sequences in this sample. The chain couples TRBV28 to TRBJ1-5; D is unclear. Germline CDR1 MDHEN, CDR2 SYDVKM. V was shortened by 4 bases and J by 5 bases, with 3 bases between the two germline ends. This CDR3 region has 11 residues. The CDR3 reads CASSSYQPQHF. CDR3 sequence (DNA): TGTGCCAGCAGTTCGTATCAGCCCCAGCATTTT.

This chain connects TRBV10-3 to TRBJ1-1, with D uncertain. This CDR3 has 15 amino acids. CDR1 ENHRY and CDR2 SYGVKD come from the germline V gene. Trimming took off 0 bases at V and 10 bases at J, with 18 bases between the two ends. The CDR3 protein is CAISESKVEKSSAFF. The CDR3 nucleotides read TGTGCCATCAGTGAGTCGAAGGTGGAGAAATCATCAGCTTTCTTT.

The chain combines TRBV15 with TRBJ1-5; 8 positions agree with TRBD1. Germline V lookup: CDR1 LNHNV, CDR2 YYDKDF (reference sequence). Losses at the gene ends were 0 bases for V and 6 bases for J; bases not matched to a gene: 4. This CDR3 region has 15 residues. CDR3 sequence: CATSRDRGRGQPQHF. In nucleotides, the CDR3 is TGTGCCACCAGCAGAGACAGGGGGCGCGGTCAGCCCCAGCATTTT.

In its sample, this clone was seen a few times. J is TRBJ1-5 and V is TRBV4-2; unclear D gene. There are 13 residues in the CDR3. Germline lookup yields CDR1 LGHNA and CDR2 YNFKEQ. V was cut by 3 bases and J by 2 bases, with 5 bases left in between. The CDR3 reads CASSQGGNQPQHF. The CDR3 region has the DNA TGTGCCAGCAGCCAGGGAGGCAATCAGCCCCAGCATTTT.

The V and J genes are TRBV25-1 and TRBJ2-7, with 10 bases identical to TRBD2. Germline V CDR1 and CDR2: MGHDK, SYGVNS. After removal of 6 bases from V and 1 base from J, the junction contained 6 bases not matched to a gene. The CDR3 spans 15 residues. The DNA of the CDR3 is TGTGCCAGCAGGGCCGCTAGCGGGGGATCCTACGAGCAGTACTTC. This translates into CASRAASGGSYEQYF.

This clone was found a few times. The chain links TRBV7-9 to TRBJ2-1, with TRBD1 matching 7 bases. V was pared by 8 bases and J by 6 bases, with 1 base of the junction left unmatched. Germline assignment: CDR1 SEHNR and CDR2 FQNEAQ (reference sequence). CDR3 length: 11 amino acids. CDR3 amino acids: CASYRGNEQFF. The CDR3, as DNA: TGTGCCAGCTACAGGGGCAATGAGCAGTTCTTC.

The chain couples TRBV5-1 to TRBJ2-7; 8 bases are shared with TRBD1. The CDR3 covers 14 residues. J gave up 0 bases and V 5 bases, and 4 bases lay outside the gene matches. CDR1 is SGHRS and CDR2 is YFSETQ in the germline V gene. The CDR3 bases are TGCGCCAGCAGGACAGGGGCCCTCTCCTACGAGCAGTACTTC. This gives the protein CASRTGALSYEQYF.

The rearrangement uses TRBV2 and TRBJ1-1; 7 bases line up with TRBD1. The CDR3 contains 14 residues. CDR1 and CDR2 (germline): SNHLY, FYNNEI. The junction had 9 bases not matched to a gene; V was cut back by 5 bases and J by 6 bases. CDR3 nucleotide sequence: TGTGCCAGCAGTTCAGGGACAGTCCTCCCTGAAGCTTTCTTT. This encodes CASSSGTVLPEAFF.

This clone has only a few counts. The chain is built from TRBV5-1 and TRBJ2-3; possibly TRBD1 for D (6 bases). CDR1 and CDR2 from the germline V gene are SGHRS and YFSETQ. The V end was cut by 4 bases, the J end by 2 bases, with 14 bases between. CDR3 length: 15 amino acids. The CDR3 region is CASSVAGVPTDTQYF. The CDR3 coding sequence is TGCGCCAGCAGCGTCGCAGGGGTACCCACAGATACGCAGTATTTT.

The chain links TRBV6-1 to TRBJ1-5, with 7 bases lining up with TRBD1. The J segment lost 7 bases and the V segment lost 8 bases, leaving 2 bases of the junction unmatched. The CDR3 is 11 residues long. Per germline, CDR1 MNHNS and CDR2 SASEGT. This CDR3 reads CASGGQQPQHF. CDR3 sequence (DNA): TGTGCCAGCGGGGGACAGCAGCCCCAGCATTTT.

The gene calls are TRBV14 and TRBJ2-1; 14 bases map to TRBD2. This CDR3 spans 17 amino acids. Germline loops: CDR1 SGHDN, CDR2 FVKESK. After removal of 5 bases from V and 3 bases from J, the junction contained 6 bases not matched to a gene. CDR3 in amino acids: CASSGTSGGFDYNEQFF. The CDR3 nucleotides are TGTGCCAGCAGCGGGACTAGCGGGGGCTTCGACTACAATGAGCAGTTCTTC.

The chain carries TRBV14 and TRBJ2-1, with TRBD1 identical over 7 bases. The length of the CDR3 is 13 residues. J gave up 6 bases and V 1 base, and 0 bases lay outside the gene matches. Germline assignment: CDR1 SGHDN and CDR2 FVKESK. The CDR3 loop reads CASSQGTGNEQFF. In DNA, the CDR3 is TGTGCCAGCAGCCAAGGGACAGGCAATGAGCAGTTCTTC.

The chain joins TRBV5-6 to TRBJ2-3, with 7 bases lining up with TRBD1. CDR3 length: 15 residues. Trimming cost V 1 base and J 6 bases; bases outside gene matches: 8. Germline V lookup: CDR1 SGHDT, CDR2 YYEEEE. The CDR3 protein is CASSLRDSLMDTQYF. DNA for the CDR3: TGTGCCAGCAGCTTGAGGGACAGCTTGATGGATACGCAGTATTTT.

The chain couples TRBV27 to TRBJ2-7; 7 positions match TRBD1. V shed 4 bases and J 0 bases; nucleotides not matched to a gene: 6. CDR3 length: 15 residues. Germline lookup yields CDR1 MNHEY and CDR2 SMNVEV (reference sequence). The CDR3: CASSSRGTSSYEQYF. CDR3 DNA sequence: TGTGCCAGCAGTTCCAGGGGGACGAGCTCCTACGAGCAGTACTTC.

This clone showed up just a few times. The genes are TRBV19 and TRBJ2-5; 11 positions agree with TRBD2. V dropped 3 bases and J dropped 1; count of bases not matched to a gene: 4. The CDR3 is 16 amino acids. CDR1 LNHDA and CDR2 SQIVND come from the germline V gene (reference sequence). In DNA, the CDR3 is TGTGCCAGTAGTATCGGAGGACTAGCGGGCCAAGAGACCCAGTACTTC. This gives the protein CASSIGGLAGQETQYF.

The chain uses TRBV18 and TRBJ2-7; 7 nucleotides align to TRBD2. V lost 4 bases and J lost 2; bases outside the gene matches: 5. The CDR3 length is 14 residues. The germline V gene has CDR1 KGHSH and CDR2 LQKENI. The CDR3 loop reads CASSREGLAYEQYF. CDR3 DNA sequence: TGTGCCAGCTCACGGGAGGGACTGGCCTACGAGCAGTACTTC. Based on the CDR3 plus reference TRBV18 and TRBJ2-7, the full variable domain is NAGVMQNPRHLVRRRGQEARLRCSPMKGHSHVYWYRQLPEEGLKFMVYLQKENIIDESGMPKERFSAEFPKEGPSILRIQQVVRGDSAAYFCASSREGLAYEQYFGPGTRLTVT.

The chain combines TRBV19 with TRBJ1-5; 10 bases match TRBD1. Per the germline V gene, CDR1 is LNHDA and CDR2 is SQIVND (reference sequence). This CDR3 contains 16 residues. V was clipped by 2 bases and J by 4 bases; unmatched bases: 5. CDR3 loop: CASSIMGQGTNQPQHF. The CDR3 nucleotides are TGTGCCAGTAGTATAATGGGACAGGGGACAAATCAGCCCCAGCATTTT.

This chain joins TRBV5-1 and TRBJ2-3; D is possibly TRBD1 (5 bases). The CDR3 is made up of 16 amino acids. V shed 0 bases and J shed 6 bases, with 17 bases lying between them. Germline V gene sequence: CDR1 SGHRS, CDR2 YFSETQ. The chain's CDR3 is CASSLEGRTGADTQYF. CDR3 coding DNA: TGCGCCAGCAGCTTGGAGGGGCGAACTGGTGCCGATACGCAGTATTTT.

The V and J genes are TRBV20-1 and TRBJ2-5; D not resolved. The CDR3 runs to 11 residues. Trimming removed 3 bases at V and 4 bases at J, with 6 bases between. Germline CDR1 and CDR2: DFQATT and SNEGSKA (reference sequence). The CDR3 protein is CSASQLETQYF. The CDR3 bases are TGCAGTGCTAGCCAATTAGAGACCCAGTACTTC.

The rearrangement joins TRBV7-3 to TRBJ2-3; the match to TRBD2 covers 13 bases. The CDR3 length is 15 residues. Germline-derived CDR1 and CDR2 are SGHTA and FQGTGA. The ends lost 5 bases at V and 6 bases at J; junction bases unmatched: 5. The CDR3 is CASSTSGGARDTQYF. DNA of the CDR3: TGTGCCAGCAGCACTAGCGGGGGGGCTCGGGATACGCAGTATTTT.

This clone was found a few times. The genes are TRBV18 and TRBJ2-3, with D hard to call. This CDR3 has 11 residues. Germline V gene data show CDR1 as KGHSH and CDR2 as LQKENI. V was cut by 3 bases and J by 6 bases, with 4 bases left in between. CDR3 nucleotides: TGTGCCAGCTCACCCCAGGATACGCAGTATTTT. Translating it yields CASSPQDTQYF.

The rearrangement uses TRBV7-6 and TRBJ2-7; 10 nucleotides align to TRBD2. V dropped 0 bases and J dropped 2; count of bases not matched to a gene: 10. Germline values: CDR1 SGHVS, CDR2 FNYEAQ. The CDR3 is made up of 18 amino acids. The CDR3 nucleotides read TGTGCCAGCAGCTTAGCTAGTCCATCGAGCGGGAGGGCCTACGAGCAGTACTTC. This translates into CASSLASPSSGRAYEQYF.

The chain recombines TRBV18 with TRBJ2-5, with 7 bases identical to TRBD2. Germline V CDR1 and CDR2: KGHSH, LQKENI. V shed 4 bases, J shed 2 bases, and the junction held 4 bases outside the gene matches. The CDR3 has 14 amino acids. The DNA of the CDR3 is TGTGCCAGCTCACAGCCCGGGAGGCAAGAGACCCAGTACTTC. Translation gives CASSQPGRQETQYF. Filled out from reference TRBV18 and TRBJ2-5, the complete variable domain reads NAGVMQNPRHLVRRRGQEARLRCSPMKGHSHVYWYRQLPEEGLKFMVYLQKENIIDESGMPKERFSAEFPKEGPSILRIQQVVRGDSAAYFCASSQPGRQETQYFGPGTRLLVL.

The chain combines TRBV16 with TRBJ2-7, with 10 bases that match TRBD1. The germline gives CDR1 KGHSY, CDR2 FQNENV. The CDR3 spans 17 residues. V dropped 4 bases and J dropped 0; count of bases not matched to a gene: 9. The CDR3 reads CASSPGQGFPSSYEQYF. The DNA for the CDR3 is TGTGCCAGCAGCCCGGGACAGGGGTTCCCTAGCTCCTACGAGCAGTACTTC.

The CDR3: CASSASGLVRGTGELFF. The CDR3 region has the DNA TGTGCCAGCAGCGCCTCCGGCCTTGTACGAGGCACCGGGGAGCTGTTTTTT. This sequence joins TRBV9 and TRBJ2-2; the D is unclear. CDR1 and CDR2 from the germline V gene are SGDLS and YYNGEE. The V and J ends lost 3 bases and 4 bases respectively, with 19 bases between them. This CDR3 region has 17 residues.

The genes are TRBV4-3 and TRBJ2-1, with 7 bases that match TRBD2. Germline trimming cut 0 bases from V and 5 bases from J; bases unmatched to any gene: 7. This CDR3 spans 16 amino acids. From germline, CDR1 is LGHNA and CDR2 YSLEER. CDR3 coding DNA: TGCGCCAGCAGCCAAGAAGGAGCTAGCGGCAACAATGAGCAGTTCTTC. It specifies CASSQEGASGNNEQFF.

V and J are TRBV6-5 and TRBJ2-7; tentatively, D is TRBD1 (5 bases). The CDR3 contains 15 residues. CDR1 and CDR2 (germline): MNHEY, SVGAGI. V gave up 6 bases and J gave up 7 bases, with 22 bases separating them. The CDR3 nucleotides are TGTGCCAGCAGAGGGGTAGTGTTCTTGAAACTGGAGCAGTACTTC. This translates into CASRGVVFLKLEQYF.

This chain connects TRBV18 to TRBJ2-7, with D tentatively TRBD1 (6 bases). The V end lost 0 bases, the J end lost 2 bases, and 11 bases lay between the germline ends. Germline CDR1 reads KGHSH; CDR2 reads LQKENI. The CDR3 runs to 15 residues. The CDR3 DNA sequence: TGTGCCAGCTCACCACCGTTACAGGGTGCCTACGAGCAGTACTTC. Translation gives CASSPPLQGAYEQYF.